The T cell receptor (beta chain) described here comes from a study of cytomegalovirus exposure and HLA in healthy donors. Study findings and constraints: Later work showed greater clonal expansion in HLA-associated TCR beta chains than in equally common others. Later analysis demonstrated an association between a missense DCLRE1C variant and TCR beta V- and J-gene trimming. In presence/absence analyses, roughly uniform sequencing depth across donors was assumed.

Use of 60 Vbeta and 13 Jbeta primers characterized the PCR. Authors' processing steps: Later analysis identified 88 million or so unique TCR beta chains, about 10 million shared. TCRdb's table, derived via immunoSEQ multiplex PCR, lists solely in-frame clones and lacks some. The V and J calls and clone size were taken over from that table, and D and trimming were inferred from the DNA. The data hold fewer than 95,000 clones, with around 80% observed a single time. CDR3 length: 16 residues. The germline V gene encodes CDR1 SGHRS and CDR2 YFSETQ. Losses at the gene ends were 2 bases for V and 0 bases for J; bases not matched to a gene: 6. With regard to this clone: Its matching antigen is unknown.

The genes are TRBV5-1 and TRBJ1-1, with 8 bases aligning to TRBD1. The sequencing sample was made of PBMCs. The clonotype comes from a man under 40 in good health and CMV-seronegative. The CDR3 sequence: CASSFRQGQLNTEAFF. DNA of the CDR3: TGCGCCAGCAGCTTTCGACAGGGGCAGCTGAACACTGAAGCTTTCTTT.